A selection of T cell receptor beta chains follows, all from one sample in a study of PD-1 blockade in classical Hodgkin lymphoma. Produced via immunoSEQ multiplex PCR; TCRdb's table is partial and in-frame only. The sample includes around 45,000 clones, 65% to 85% of them seen just once. The sequences come from peripheral blood mononuclear cells (PBMCs), collected before the second cycle of nivolumab. These receptors all come from a human donor with classical Hodgkin lymphoma. Both conserved end residues are part of each CDR3. Fields, in order: D gene, clone size, J gene, V gene, CDR3 DNA, CDR3 protein. D genes are given only for firm matches. Not all rows give a size; the values are once, few, many and, for expanded clones, a class.

d_gene: NA; abundance: NA; j_gene: TRBJ2-3; v_gene: TRBV7-3; CDR3nt: TGTGCCAGCAGCTTAGGGCACCCAGGAACAGATACGCAGTATTTT; CDR3aa: CASSLGHPGTDTQYF
d_gene: NA; abundance: NA; j_gene: TRBJ2-7; v_gene: TRBV5-5; CDR3nt: TGTGCCAGCAGCCCAGGGTTTTGGGCCGGGTACGAGCAGTACTTC; CDR3aa: CASSPGFWAGYEQYF
d_gene: NA; abundance: NA; j_gene: TRBJ1-5; v_gene: TRBV28; CDR3nt: TGTGCCAGCAGCTGGACCCACGTCCTCAATCAGCCCCAGCATTTT; CDR3aa: CASSWTHVLNQPQHF
d_gene: NA; abundance: NA; j_gene: TRBJ2-2; v_gene: TRBV7-2; CDR3nt: TGTGCCAGCAGCTTAGGACTTATAGACACCGGGGAGCTGTTTTTT; CDR3aa: CASSLGLIDTGELFF
d_gene: NA; abundance: few; j_gene: TRBJ1-1; v_gene: TRBV4-1; CDR3nt: TGCGCCAGCAGCCACCCCTTACTGAACACTGAAGCTTTCTTT; CDR3aa: CASSHPLLNTEAFF
d_gene: NA; abundance: NA; j_gene: TRBJ2-5; v_gene: TRBV5-1; CDR3nt: TGCGCCAGCAGCTTGGACGGGCAGCTCCAAGAGACCCAGTACTTC; CDR3aa: CASSLDGQLQETQYF
d_gene: NA; abundance: NA; j_gene: TRBJ2-3; v_gene: TRBV5-4; CDR3nt: TGTGCCAGCAGCTTGGGGACCCGCCCGGACGATACGCAGTATTTT; CDR3aa: CASSLGTRPDDTQYF
d_gene: NA; abundance: NA; j_gene: TRBJ1-1; v_gene: TRBV29-1; CDR3nt: TGCAGTACTCAAGGAGCCGACACTGAAGCTTTCTTT; CDR3aa: CSTQGADTEAFF
d_gene: NA; abundance: few; j_gene: TRBJ2-5; v_gene: TRBV13; CDR3nt: TGTGCCAGCAGCCTGGAGGAGCGCCAAGAGACCCAGTACTTC; CDR3aa: CASSLEERQETQYF
d_gene: TRBD2; abundance: NA; j_gene: TRBJ2-1; v_gene: TRBV7-9; CDR3nt: TGTGCCAGCAGCTTAGTCAGACTAGCGGTCTACAATGAGCAGTTCTTC; CDR3aa: CASSLVRLAVYNEQFF
d_gene: NA; abundance: NA; j_gene: TRBJ1-6; v_gene: TRBV2; CDR3nt: TGTGCCGACGATTACCCACCCCTCCACTTT; CDR3aa: CADDYPPLHF
d_gene: NA; abundance: NA; j_gene: TRBJ1-2; v_gene: TRBV7-2; CDR3nt: TGTGCCAGCAGCTTAAATCCTATAAACTATGGCTACACCTTC; CDR3aa: CASSLNPINYGYTF
d_gene: NA; abundance: NA; j_gene: TRBJ1-3; v_gene: TRBV19; CDR3nt: TGTGCCAGTAGTATGAACGGAAACACCATATATTTT; CDR3aa: CASSMNGNTIYF
d_gene: NA; abundance: once; j_gene: TRBJ2-7; v_gene: TRBV28; CDR3nt: TGTGCCAGCACTAGTTTTATCGGGACTTTGTCCTACGAGCAGTACTTC; CDR3aa: CASTSFIGTLSYEQYF
d_gene: NA; abundance: NA; j_gene: TRBJ2-6; v_gene: TRBV10-3; CDR3nt: TGTGCCATCAGCTGGGGAGATAACTCTGGGGCCAACGTCCTGACTTTC; CDR3aa: CAISWGDNSGANVLTF
d_gene: TRBD1; abundance: NA; j_gene: TRBJ2-7; v_gene: TRBV19; CDR3nt: TGTGCCAGTAGTCTCGTCGGGACAGGGATCTACGAGCAGTACTTC; CDR3aa: CASSLVGTGIYEQYF
d_gene: TRBD1; abundance: few; j_gene: TRBJ2-2; v_gene: TRBV19; CDR3nt: TGTGCCAGTAGTGCTCAAGGGACAGTCATCGGGGAGCTGTTTTTT; CDR3aa: CASSAQGTVIGELFF